These 16 T cell receptor beta chains came from one sample sequenced in a study of human T cells and chemical hapten exposure. Described time point: pre-sensitization, week 0. Treatment in this sample: therapeutic diphenylcyclopropenone sensitization with weekly scalp DPC. TCRdb ran MiXCR on the RACE reads and lists one entry per CDR3 protein. In the table there are approximately 320,000 distinct CDR3 sequences, 5.5% of which are singletons. The input for sequencing was whole blood, taken in connection with sensitization to the hapten diphenylcyclopropenone (DPC). These receptors all come from a woman under 30 with alopecia areata. Some clones in this sample may be carry-over from other donors' samples.

This clonotype was seen ten or more times. The CDR3 DNA follows: TGCGCCAGCAGCCAAGAGGAGAAGGGGTCCTACGAGCAGTACTTC. Its protein product is CASSQEEKGSYEQYF. The chain uses TRBV4-3 and TRBJ2-7; a possible D gene is TRBD1 (5 bases). Trimming shortened V by 0 bases and J by 1 base, and 10 bases separated the two germline ends. Germline CDR1 LGHNA, CDR2 YSLEER. This CDR3 region has 15 residues.

The chain is built from TRBV3-1 and TRBJ1-2; 7 positions agree with TRBD1. The CDR3 runs to 15 residues. The V gene end was trimmed by 3 bases and the J gene end by 1 base; junction bases not matched to a gene: 5. The V gene's germline CDR1 is LGHDT and CDR2 YNNKEL (reference sequence). The CDR3 nucleotides read TGTGCCAGCAGCCACGGGACAGCCCTTAACTATGGCTACACCTTC. This sequence encodes CASSHGTALNYGYTF.

The chain uses TRBV29-1 and TRBJ1-2, with unresolved D. Trimming removed 6 bases at V and 6 bases at J, with 11 bases between. Germline V gene lookup returns CDR1 SQVTM and CDR2 ANQGSEA. CDR3 size: 11 residues. The CDR3 here is CSVPVPDGYTF. The CDR3 nucleotides read TGCAGCGTCCCCGTTCCTGATGGCTACACCTTC.

In this sample, this clonotype turned up a few times. This chain links TRBV12-3 or TRBV12-4 with TRBJ1-1; D possibly corresponds to TRBD1 (5 bases). This CDR3 contains 15 residues. V was pared by 3 bases and J by 6 bases, with 17 bases between. CDR3 nucleotides: TGTGCCAGCAGTTTCGACAGAGTTCTGTCTCCTGAAGCTTTCTTT. Translation: CASSFDRVLSPEAFF.

Only a few counts were recorded for this clonotype. The chain carries TRBV28 and TRBJ2-5, with 11 bases aligning to TRBD1. J gave up 5 bases and V 4 bases, and 9 bases lay outside the gene matches. Germline V gives CDR1 MDHEN, CDR2 SYDVKM. This CDR3 contains 16 residues. Written as DNA, the CDR3 is TGTGCCAGCAGTTGGTACCCGGGACAGGGGGTGGAGACCCAGTACTTC. This gives the protein CASSWYPGQGVETQYF.

The rearrangement links TRBV6-6 to TRBJ2-7; D not resolved. Per the germline V gene, CDR1 is MNHNY and CDR2 is SVGAGI (reference sequence). This CDR3 is built from 12 residues. The V end was cut by 2 bases, the J end by 7 bases, with 9 bases between. CDR3 bases: TGTGCCAGCAGTTACATGGGCGCAGAGCAGTACTTC. Protein product: CASSYMGAEQYF.

The chain links TRBV20-1 to TRBJ2-4, with D maybe TRBD2 (5 bases). Trimming took 6 bases from V and 1 from J, leaving 10 bases between them. The CDR3 runs to 13 residues. CDR1 is DFQATT and CDR2 is SNEGSKA in the germline V gene (reference sequence). CDR3 sequence reads: CSATGLAKNIQYF. DNA of the CDR3: TGCAGTGCGACGGGGTTGGCCAAAAACATTCAGTACTTC.

Many counts were recorded for this clonotype. The rearrangement joins TRBV4-2 to TRBJ2-1, with a weak D call TRBD2 (6 bases). Germline V gene sequence: CDR1 LGHNA, CDR2 YNFKEQ. V lost 1 base and J 14 bases, leaving 15 bases between the germline ends. The CDR3 extends over 13 amino acids. CDR3 residues: CASSQAPGDPKFF. The CDR3, as DNA: TGTGCCAGCAGCCAAGCGCCGGGGGACCCCAAGTTCTTC.

This clonotype was found many times. The chain is built from TRBV6-5 and TRBJ2-6; D gene ambiguous. V lost 6 bases to trimming and J lost 2 bases, with 2 bases between them. Germline-derived CDR1 and CDR2 are MNHEY and SVGAGI. The CDR3 covers 12 residues. In nucleotides, the CDR3 is TGTGCCAGCAGGGCTGGGGCCAACGTCCTGACTTTC. Translated, it gives CASRAGANVLTF.

The rearrangement links TRBV7-2 to TRBJ1-1; D unclear. V was pared by 3 bases and J by 1 base, with 6 bases between. Germline CDR1 is SGHTA and CDR2 is FQGNSA. The CDR3 runs to 13 residues. The CDR3 loop is CASSFPPNTEAFF. In nucleotides, the CDR3 is TGTGCCAGCAGCTTTCCCCCGAACACTGAAGCTTTCTTT.

The sample holds many counts of this clonotype. The chain is built from TRBV29-1 and TRBJ1-2, with TRBD1 matching over 12 bases. Germline V gene lookup returns CDR1 SQVTM and CDR2 ANQGSEA. The junction had 9 bases not matched to a gene; V was cut back by 3 bases and J by 4 bases. This CDR3 contains 16 residues. This CDR3 reads CSVDAGQGASGYGYTF. CDR3 DNA sequence: TGCAGCGTTGACGCGGGACAGGGGGCATCTGGCTATGGCTACACCTTC.

This clonotype has more than one count but fewer than ten. V and J are TRBV13 and TRBJ1-4, with D possibly TRBD1 on 6 matching bases. This CDR3 has 14 amino acids. The V gene lost 9 bases and the J gene lost 6 bases, with 17 bases spanning the gap. CDR1 is PRHDT, CDR2 FYEKMQ, per germline (reference sequence). The CDR3, as DNA: TGTGCCAGATTACCGCAAAAGGGGGATGAAAAACTGTTTTTT. Translation: CARLPQKGDEKLFF.

The chain links TRBV4-3 to TRBJ2-3; TRBD2 is a possible D gene (6 bases). The germline CDR1 and CDR2 sequences are LGHNA and YSLEER. The CDR3 has 16 amino acids. V lost 1 base to trimming and J lost 2 bases, with 13 bases between them. CDR3 loop: CASSQGGGRNTDTQYF. The CDR3, as DNA: TGCGCCAGCAGCCAAGGGGGAGGCAGGAACACAGATACGCAGTATTTT.

This clonotype was seen repeatedly, ten times or more. The rearrangement joins TRBV10-3 to TRBJ2-7, with TRBD1 matching over 7 bases. CDR3 length: 15 amino acids. Germline loops: CDR1 ENHRY, CDR2 SYGVKD. J gave up 2 bases and V 4 bases, and 8 bases lay outside the gene matches. The CDR3: CAISVPGQSTYEQYF. CDR3 nucleotide sequence: TGTGCCATCAGTGTGCCGGGACAGTCAACCTACGAGCAGTACTTC.

The CDR3 bases are TGTGCCAGCAGCTTAGCTAATCGTGACGAGCAGTACTTC. Translated: CASSLANRDEQYF. This sequence joins TRBV7-6 and TRBJ2-7; D not certain. CDR1 is SGHVS, CDR2 FNYEAQ, per germline. This CDR3 region has 13 residues. V dropped 0 bases and J dropped 5 bases, with 8 bases sitting between them.

This clonotype was detected ten times or more. The chain combines TRBV7-9 with TRBJ1-1, with D hard to call. The CDR3 spans 14 residues. V was trimmed by 0 bases and J by 6 bases, leaving 11 bases between them. Germline assignment: CDR1 SEHNR and CDR2 FQNEAQ (reference sequence). CDR3 DNA sequence: TGTGCCAGCAGCTTAGCAGGCCCGTTGGCTGAAGCTTTCTTT. It specifies CASSLAGPLAEAFF.